The 2 T cell receptor beta chains below were found in one sample sequenced in a study of cytomegalovirus exposure and HLA in healthy donors. The PCR made use of 60 Vbeta and 13 Jbeta primers. TCRdb's copy holds only in-frame clones and misses some; the assay was immunoSEQ multiplex PCR. Of about 280,000 clones in the sample, 70% to 90% were seen once. Sequenced: PBMCs. The receptors were gathered from a woman aged 18-30 years in good health and CMV-seronegative.

This clone was observed a single time. CDR3 in amino acids: CASSPGTGGFYEQYF. CDR3 bases: TGTGCCAGCAGCCCCGGGACAGGGGGATTCTACGAGCAGTACTTC. The V gene is TRBV7-8, the J gene TRBJ2-7, with TRBD1 matching 11 bases. V was pared by 5 bases and J by 3 bases, with 6 bases of the junction left unmatched. Germline assignment: CDR1 SGHVS and CDR2 FQNEAQ. The CDR3 spans 15 residues.

The chain links TRBV7-6 to TRBJ2-6; no firm D call. Germline V CDR1 and CDR2: SGHVS, FNYEAQ. The germline V and J ends were trimmed by 2 bases and 1 base, with 6 bases remaining between them. The CDR3 is 15 residues long. The CDR3 reads CASSLISSGANVLTF. CDR3 DNA sequence: TGTGCCAGCAGCTTAATTTCTTCTGGGGCCAACGTCCTGACTTTC.